This is a list of T cell receptor beta chains from one sample in a study of post-analysis software for immune sequencing data. TCRdb re-called the PCR reads with MiXCR, one entry per CDR3 protein. The sample shows 450,000 to 650,000 distinct CDR3 sequences, roughly 40% of them seen only once. Sequencing was done on a sample of blood. The source of these receptors is a girl aged 10-17 years with multiple sclerosis. CDR3s include the opening cysteine and the closing phenylalanine or tryptophan. Each record gives: clone size, D gene, V gene, CDR3 length, J gene, CDR3 protein, CDR3 DNA. The D gene is left open where the match is weak. Clone size is given for some rows only: seen once, a few or many times, or a class if the clone is expanded.

>few|TRBD2|TRBV29-1|15|TRBJ2-1
CSVEATGGPENEQFF
TGCAGCGTTGAAGCAACGGGAGGGCCGGAAAATGAGCAGTTCTTC
>few|-|TRBV2|16|TRBJ2-3
CASSESGIRSGDTQYF
TGTGCCAGCAGTGAATCAGGGATCCGAAGCGGGGATACGCAGTATTTT
>-|TRBD2|TRBV10-3|13|TRBJ2-2
CAAGGENTGELFF
TGTGCCGCTGGGGGGGAGAACACCGGGGAGCTGTTTTTT
>-|-|TRBV12-3/TRBV12-4|9|TRBJ2-7
CGIWDEQYF
TGTGGAATCTGGGACGAGCAGTACTTC
>-|TRBD2|TRBV7-2|16|TRBJ2-5
CASGWVSGGSKETQYF
TGTGCCAGCGGGTGGGTTAGCGGGGGCTCAAAAGAGACCCAGTACTTC
>-|TRBD1|TRBV20-1|16|TRBJ1-4
CSAYPTGDATNEKLFF
TGCAGTGCTTACCCGACAGGGGACGCAACTAATGAAAAACTGTTTTTT
>-|TRBD1|TRBV6-5|13|TRBJ2-7
CASRQGSSYEQYF
TGTGCCAGCAGACAGGGGAGCTCCTACGAGCAGTACTTC
>-|TRBD2|TRBV4-1|16|TRBJ2-7
CASSQELAGGQYEQYF
TGCGCCAGCAGCCAAGAGTTAGCGGGGGGACAGTACGAGCAGTACTTC
>few|TRBD1|TRBV7-2|15|TRBJ2-7
CASSPWTGESYEQYF
TGTGCCAGCAGCCCCTGGACAGGGGAATCCTACGAGCAGTACTTC
>once|-|TRBV15|12|TRBJ2-1
CATSRDRNEQFF
TGTGCCACCAGCAGAGATAGGAATGAGCAGTTCTTC
>once|TRBD2|TRBV12-3/TRBV12-4|14|TRBJ2-1
CASRGLTGGYEQFF
TGTGCCAGCAGAGGGCTAACGGGAGGATATGAGCAGTTCTTC
>-|TRBD2|TRBV7-2|16|TRBJ2-3
CASMGGSGRRTDTQYF
TGTGCCAGCATGGGTGGTAGCGGGAGGCGCACAGATACGCAGTATTTT
>-|-|TRBV29-1|14|TRBJ1-2
CSVEVRDERYDYTF
TGCAGCGTTGAAGTCAGGGATGAACGGTATGACTACACCTTC
>-|-|TRBV12-3/TRBV12-4|17|TRBJ1-2
CASSYSGGFRVEYGYTF
TGTGCCAGCAGTTACAGCGGGGGGTTCAGGGTAGAGTATGGCTACACCTTC
>-|-|TRBV12-3/TRBV12-4|17|TRBJ1-2
CASSLNLLQRSDYGYTF
TGTGCCAGCAGTTTAAACCTTCTACAGAGGAGCGACTATGGCTACACCTTC
>-|-|TRBV20-1|14|TRBJ2-1
CSALSGTLTNEQFF
TGCAGTGCTTTATCCGGGACTCTCACTAACGAGCAGTTCTTC
>-|-|TRBV20-1|15|TRBJ2-7
CSARVPGAPGREQYF
TGCAGTGCTAGAGTCCCCGGGGCTCCTGGTCGGGAGCAGTACTTC